Listed below are T cell receptor beta chains from one sample, sequenced in a study of chemoradiotherapy in HPV16-positive cancers. Libraries were prepared by immunoSEQ multiplex PCR; TCRdb keeps only in-frame clonotypes and omits some of them. The data show approximately 32,000 clones, around three quarters seen once. Sequencing was performed on blood, taken from a patient who underwent chemoradiotherapy. The receptor set was obtained from a human donor with HPV-associated anogenital cancer. CDR3s include the opening cysteine and the closing phenylalanine or tryptophan. The order of the fields is CDR3 protein, CDR3 DNA, V gene, J gene, D gene, clone size. D genes are given only for firm matches. The size entry is marked missing in some rows and otherwise reads once, few, many or a size class.

CASSRTSGTDTQYF	TGTGCCAGCAGCAGGACTAGCGGCACAGATACGCAGTATTTT	TRBV5-6	TRBJ2-3	TRBD2	-
CASRPGYGHEQYF	TGTGCCAGTCGACCTGGTTACGGCCACGAGCAGTACTTC	TRBV27	TRBJ2-7	-	-
CASSVDGGALDTQYF	TGTGCCAGCAGCGTAGACGGGGGGGCATTGGATACGCAGTATTTT	TRBV9	TRBJ2-3	TRBD2	-
CASSPIDGSNTEAFF	TGTGCCAGCTCACCTATAGACGGATCGAACACTGAAGCTTTCTTT	TRBV18	TRBJ1-1	-	-
CASSEGQVDSNQPQHF	TGTGCCAGCAGTGAGGGGCAGGTGGATAGCAATCAGCCCCAGCATTTT	TRBV6-1	TRBJ1-5	-	-
CASSLSTDTQYF	TGTGCCAGCAGCTTAAGCACAGATACGCAGTATTTT	TRBV7-2	TRBJ2-3	-	-
CASSVRGLGGTGNTIYF	TGTGCCAGCAGCGTAAGGGGATTAGGGGGGACTGGAAACACCATATATTTT	TRBV9	TRBJ1-3	-	few
CASSFGQGWVNTEAFF	TGTGCCAGCAGCTTTGGACAGGGCTGGGTGAACACTGAAGCTTTCTTT	TRBV7-8	TRBJ1-1	TRBD1	-
CASSLGYGDRASNQPQHF	TGTGCCAGCAGCTTAGGGTACGGGGACAGGGCCTCCAATCAGCCCCAGCATTTT	TRBV7-6	TRBJ1-5	TRBD1	-
CASSRNRLAQETQYF	TGTGCCAGCAGCCGCAATCGACTAGCCCAAGAGACCCAGTACTTC	TRBV4-2	TRBJ2-5	TRBD2	-
CASSTQQGETQYF	TGTGCCAGTAGTACCCAACAGGGAGAGACCCAGTACTTC	TRBV19	TRBJ2-5	-	-
CASSPSRGGYGYTF	TGTGCCAGCAGCCCATCAAGGGGGGGGTATGGCTACACCTTC	TRBV6-5	TRBJ1-2	-	few
CASSLEVQGSNAFF	TGCGCCAGCAGCTTGGAGGTACAGGGTAGCAATGCTTTCTTT	TRBV5-1	TRBJ1-1	-	-
CASSFTRESNEAFF	TGTGCCAGTAGTTTTACCAGGGAGAGCAATGAAGCTTTCTTT	TRBV19	TRBJ1-1	-	-
CASSLVGGGGAEAFF	TGTGCCAGCAGCTTGGTGGGTGGCGGAGGAGCTGAAGCTTTCTTT	TRBV5-4	TRBJ1-1	-	-
CASSGVGGYTGELFF	TGTGCCAGCAGTGGGGTCGGAGGGTACACCGGGGAGCTGTTTTTT	TRBV2	TRBJ2-2	-	-
CASSYSGGSTNEKLFF	TGTGCCAGCAGTTACTCGGGAGGCTCAACTAATGAAAAACTGTTTTTT	TRBV6-5	TRBJ1-4	-	-
CASSSVAGDGYTF	TGTGCCAGTAGTAGCGTAGCGGGCGATGGCTACACCTTC	TRBV19	TRBJ1-2	-	-
CASSFDGGSTGTQYF	TGTGCCAGCAGCTTTGACGGTGGATCTACGGGGACCCAGTACTTC	TRBV7-2	TRBJ2-5	-	medium-sized
CASSRTGEYGNTIYF	TGTGCCAGCAGCAGGACAGGGGAGTACGGAAACACCATATATTTT	TRBV7-2	TRBJ1-3	TRBD1	-
CASSRTTLSGVGGELFF	TGTGCCAGCAGCCGCACTACCCTTAGCGGGGTAGGCGGGGAGCTGTTTTTT	TRBV5-4	TRBJ2-2	TRBD2	-
CASGSPLHF	TGTGCCAGTGGTTCACCCCTCCACTTT	TRBV6-5	TRBJ1-6	-	once
CATSRDSFIIANTGTGLGGEKLFF	TGTGCCACCAGCAGAGATTCCTTCATAATAGCAAACACGGGGACAGGGTTGGGTGGTGAAAAACTGTTTTTT	TRBV15	TRBJ1-4	TRBD1	few
CASSQERGGPVDTQYF	TGTGCCAGCAGCCAGGAGCGGGGGGGCCCGGTAGATACGCAGTATTTT	TRBV7-6	TRBJ2-3	TRBD2	-
CASSAAVGGSQETQYF	TGTGCCAGCAGCGCCGCTGTCGGGGGTTCACAAGAGACCCAGTACTTC	TRBV9	TRBJ2-5	-	-